One sample yielded the 20 T cell receptor beta chains listed below, sequenced in a study of T cell responses to AZD1222 COVID-19 vaccine. The protocol was immunoSEQ multiplex PCR, while the TCRdb copy is restricted to in-frame clones and leaves out a portion. The sample lists roughly 150,000 clones; roughly 92% were seen once. The specimen comprised peripheral blood, sampled on day 0 of AZD1222 vaccination. Receptor source: an adult in good health.

The CDR3 region has the DNA TGTGCCAGCAGCGCACCGGGACAGGACTACGAGCAGTACTTC. Translation: CASSAPGQDYEQYF. This sequence joins TRBV7-9 and TRBJ2-7; 8 bases line up with TRBD1. The trim removed 5 bases at V and 3 bases at J, leaving 6 bases unmatched. The CDR3 sequence is 14 residues long. Germline V gene lookup returns CDR1 SEHNR and CDR2 FQNEAQ (reference sequence).

The chain is built from TRBV5-6 and TRBJ2-3, with 10 bases lining up with TRBD1. Germline trimming cut 0 bases from V and 3 bases from J; bases unmatched to any gene: 1. The CDR3 totals 15 residues. Germline-derived CDR1 and CDR2 are SGHDT and YYEEEE. CDR3 protein: CASSLGTGGTDTQYF. The CDR3 nucleotides are TGTGCCAGCAGCTTGGGGACAGGGGGTACAGATACGCAGTATTTT.

The rearrangement uses TRBV19 and TRBJ2-7; no definite D call. The germline gives CDR1 LNHDA, CDR2 SQIVND (reference sequence). V was cut by 5 bases and J by 6 bases, with 14 bases left in between. This CDR3 contains 13 residues. As DNA, the CDR3 is TGTGCCAGTAGTCTTGAATCGCAGACCGAGCAGTACTTC. This codes for CASSLESQTEQYF. Full variable domain (missing parts from reference TRBV19 and TRBJ2-7): DGGITQSPKYLFRKEGQNVTLSCEQNLNHDAMYWYRQDPGQGLRLIYYSQIVNDFQKGDIAEGYSVSREKKESFPLTVTSAQKNPTAFYLCASSLESQTEQYFGPGTRLTVT.

The chain's CDR3 is CASSLVGREPQHF. CDR3 in DNA: TGTGCCAGCAGTTTAGTGGGTAGGGAGCCCCAGCATTTT. J is TRBJ1-5 and V is TRBV6-5; D gene unclear. Per germline, CDR1 MNHEY and CDR2 SVGAGI. V shed 4 bases and J shed 8 bases, with 12 bases lying between them. The length of the CDR3 is 13 residues.

This clone was picked up one time. The rearrangement joins TRBV11-1 to TRBJ1-2; D is unresolved. Per the germline V gene, CDR1 is SGHAT and CDR2 is FQDESV (reference sequence). This CDR3 comprises 16 residues. Trimming stripped 0 bases from V and 4 bases from J, with 15 bases between. CDR3 DNA: TGTGCCAGCAGCTTAGCGGGTGAAGCGAATCTCTATGGCTACACCTTC. It encodes CASSLAGEANLYGYTF.

The V call is TRBV6-5, the J call TRBJ2-3, with D unclear. V lost 6 bases to trimming and J lost 2 bases, with 3 bases between them. Germline CDR1 and CDR2: MNHEY and SVGAGI. The CDR3 spans 11 residues. For the CDR3, the DNA is TGTGCCAGCAGCTCCACAGATACGCAGTATTTT. Its protein is CASSSTDTQYF.

This clone was found once. The chain uses TRBV6-2 or TRBV6-3 and TRBJ1-5; D uncertain. The ends were cut back, 2 bases at V and 0 bases at J, with 8 bases in the middle. The V gene's germline CDR1 is MNHEY and CDR2 SVGEGT. The CDR3 loop spans 15 amino acids. CDR3 bases: TGTGCCAGCAGTTACACAGTAGATAGCAATCAGCCCCAGCATTTT. As protein: CASSYTVDSNQPQHF.

The chain employs TRBV6-1 and TRBJ2-2; 8 bases align to TRBD2. Germline assignment: CDR1 MNHNS and CDR2 SASEGT. Trimming cost V 3 bases and J 2 bases; bases outside gene matches: 5. The CDR3 length is 16 residues. Here the CDR3 reads CASSEAGLGNTGELFF. The CDR3 coding sequence is TGTGCCAGCAGTGAGGCGGGACTAGGAAACACCGGGGAGCTGTTTTTT.

This clone was seen just once. V and J are TRBV10-2 and TRBJ1-5; perhaps TRBD1 as D (5 bases). V was pared by 3 bases and J by 5 bases, with 11 bases between. CDR3 length: 14 residues. Germline V gene sequence: CDR1 WSHSY, CDR2 SAAADI. CDR3 in amino acids: CASSDVARDQPQHF. The CDR3 DNA reads TGCGCCAGCAGTGACGTGGCCAGGGATCAGCCCCAGCATTTT.

The V call is TRBV5-1, the J call TRBJ1-6; TRBD1 might be the D (6 bases). CDR1 and CDR2 from the germline V gene are SGHRS and YFSETQ. CDR3 length: 15 amino acids. Trimming took off 4 bases at V and 7 bases at J, with 15 bases between the two ends. CDR3 bases: TGCGCCAGCAGCATAGACAGGACCGAAAATTCACCCCTCCACTTT. Its translation is CASSIDRTENSPLHF.

The chain has TRBV28 and TRBJ1-2; D may be TRBD1 (5 bases). The CDR3 totals 14 residues. V was trimmed by 3 bases and J by 7 bases, leaving 15 bases between them. Germline V gene data show CDR1 as MDHEN and CDR2 as SYDVKM. In nucleotides, the CDR3 is TGTGCCAGCAGTTTGGCGGGGGTTAATGGTGGCTACACCTTC. Its protein product is CASSLAGVNGGYTF.

V usage is TRBV13 and J usage is TRBJ2-1; D gene ambiguous. Trimming shortened V by 5 bases and J by 2 bases, and 7 bases separated the two germline ends. CDR1 PRHDT and CDR2 FYEKMQ come from the germline V gene (reference sequence). There are 13 residues in the CDR3. The CDR3: CASSQETYNEQFF. CDR3 in DNA: TGTGCCAGCAGCCAGGAAACCTACAATGAGCAGTTCTTC. The full variable domain, its missing parts supplied by reference TRBV13 and TRBJ2-1, is AAGVIQSPRHLIKEKRETATLKCYPIPRHDTVYWYQQGPGQDPQFLISFYEKMQSDKGSIPDRFSAQQFSDYHSELNMSSLELGDSALYFCASSQETYNEQFFGPGTRLTVL.

V gene TRBV30 combines with J gene TRBJ2-7; D is possibly TRBD1 (5 bases). The CDR3 runs to 12 residues. The V end lost 1 base, the J end lost 6 bases, and 10 bases lay between the germline ends. CDR1 is GTSNPN, CDR2 SVGIG, per germline (reference sequence). In nucleotides, the CDR3 is TGTGCCTGGAGTGATGGACAACGCGAGCAGTACTTC. It yields the protein CAWSDGQREQYF.

The rearrangement uses TRBV4-1 and TRBJ1-1; D may be TRBD1 (5 bases). The V end lost 4 bases, the J end lost 1 base, and 13 bases lay between the germline ends. Germline V lookup: CDR1 MGHRA, CDR2 YSYEKL. There are 15 residues in the CDR3. CDR3 residues: CASSPLAGWNTEAFF. DNA for the CDR3: TGCGCCAGCAGCCCCCTGGCAGGGTGGAACACTGAAGCTTTCTTT.

V usage is TRBV2 and J usage is TRBJ2-1; maybe TRBD2 (5 bases). V lost 7 bases and J 4 bases, leaving 11 bases between the germline ends. The CDR3 consists of 13 residues. CDR1 is SNHLY and CDR2 is FYNNEI in the germline V gene. The CDR3 nucleotides read TGTGCCAGCATCGGTGAGGGATACAATGAGCAGTTCTTC. Translated: CASIGEGYNEQFF.

This clone came up once. The gene calls are TRBV4-1 and TRBJ1-1; weak D call: TRBD1 (5 bases). Germline CDR1 is MGHRA and CDR2 is YSYEKL. The CDR3 length is 14 residues. Trimming took 4 bases from V and 1 from J, leaving 10 bases between them. CDR3 in DNA: TGCGCCAGCAGCCGCTTCACAGGGAACACTGAAGCTTTCTTT. Encoded protein: CASSRFTGNTEAFF.

The chain couples TRBV5-1 to TRBJ1-1, with 11 bases identical to TRBD1. The CDR3 contains 15 residues. The V segment lost 0 bases and the J segment 4 bases; nucleotides outside the gene matches: 2. Germline CDR1 and CDR2: SGHRS and YFSETQ. The CDR3 sequence: CASSLDGTGGTEAFF. The DNA of the CDR3 is TGCGCCAGCAGCTTGGATGGGACAGGGGGCACTGAAGCTTTCTTT.

A few counts support this clone. The chain has TRBV5-5 and TRBJ1-6; D not certain. CDR1 is SGHKS, CDR2 YYEKEE, per germline (reference sequence). The CDR3 runs 14 residues. V was shortened by 1 base and J by 7 bases, with 9 bases between the two germline ends. In DNA form, the CDR3 reads TGTGCCAGCAGCTTGTCTCCAGAGAATTCACCCCTCCACTTT. Protein product: CASSLSPENSPLHF.

The V gene is TRBV7-9, the J gene TRBJ1-1; 10 nucleotides line up with TRBD1. Germline V CDR1 and CDR2: SEHNR, FQNEAQ (reference sequence). Trimming cost V 5 bases and J 4 bases; bases outside gene matches: 10. The CDR3 is 16 residues long. CDR3 nucleotide sequence: TGTGCCAGCAGCGCCTGGGGACAGGGGAGGTCCACTGAAGCTTTCTTT. The encoded protein is CASSAWGQGRSTEAFF.

CDR3 DNA sequence: TGTGCCAGCAGCGATCTAGCGGGAGTAGGGACAGATACGCAGTATTTT. Protein product: CASSDLAGVGTDTQYF. This chain connects TRBV25-1 to TRBJ2-3; TRBD2 matches at 10 bases. J lost 3 bases, V lost 6 bases, and 9 bases had no gene match. This CDR3 has 16 residues. Germline loops: CDR1 MGHDK, CDR2 SYGVNS.